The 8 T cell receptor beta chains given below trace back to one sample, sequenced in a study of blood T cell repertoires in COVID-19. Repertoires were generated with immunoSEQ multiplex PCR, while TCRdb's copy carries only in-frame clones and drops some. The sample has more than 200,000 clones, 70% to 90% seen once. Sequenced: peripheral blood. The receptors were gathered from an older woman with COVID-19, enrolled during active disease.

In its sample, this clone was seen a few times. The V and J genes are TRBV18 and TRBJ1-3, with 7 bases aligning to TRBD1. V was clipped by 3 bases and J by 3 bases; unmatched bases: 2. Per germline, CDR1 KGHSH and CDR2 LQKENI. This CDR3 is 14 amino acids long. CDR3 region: CASSPTGYGNTIYF. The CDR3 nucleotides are TGTGCCAGCTCACCGACAGGGTATGGAAACACCATATATTTT.

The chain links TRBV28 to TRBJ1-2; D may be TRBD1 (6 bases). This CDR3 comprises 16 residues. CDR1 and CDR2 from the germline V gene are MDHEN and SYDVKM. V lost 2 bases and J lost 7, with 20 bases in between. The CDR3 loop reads CASSLTQGLVSGGYTF. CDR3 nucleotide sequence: TGTGCCAGCAGTTTAACACAGGGTTTGGTATCCGGTGGCTACACCTTC.

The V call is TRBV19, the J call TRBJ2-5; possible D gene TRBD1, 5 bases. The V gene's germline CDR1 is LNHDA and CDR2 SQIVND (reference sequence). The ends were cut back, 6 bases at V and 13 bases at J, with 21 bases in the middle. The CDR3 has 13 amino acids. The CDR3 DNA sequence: TGTGCCAGTAGCCCCAGTCCCCGGGCCAGGGCGTACTTC. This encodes CASSPSPRARAYF.

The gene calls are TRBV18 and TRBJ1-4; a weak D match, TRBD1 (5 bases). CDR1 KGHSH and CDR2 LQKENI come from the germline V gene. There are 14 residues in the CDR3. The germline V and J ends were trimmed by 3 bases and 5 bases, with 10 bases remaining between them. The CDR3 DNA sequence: TGTGCCAGCTCACCCAGGGATGCAAATGAAAAACTGTTTTTT. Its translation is CASSPRDANEKLFF.

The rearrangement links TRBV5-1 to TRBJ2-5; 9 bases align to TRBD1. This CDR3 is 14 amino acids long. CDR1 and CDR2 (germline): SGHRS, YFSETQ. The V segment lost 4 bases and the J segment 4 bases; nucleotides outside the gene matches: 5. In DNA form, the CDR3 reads TGCGCCAGCAGCCGGGACAGGGTCCCAGAGACCCAGTACTTC. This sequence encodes CASSRDRVPETQYF.

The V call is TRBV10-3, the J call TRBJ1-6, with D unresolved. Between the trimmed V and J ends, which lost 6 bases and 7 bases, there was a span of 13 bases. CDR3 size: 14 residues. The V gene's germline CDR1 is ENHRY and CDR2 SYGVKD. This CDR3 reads CAISSGFPNSPLHF. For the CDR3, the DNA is TGTGCCATCAGCTCGGGATTCCCCAATTCACCCCTCCACTTT.

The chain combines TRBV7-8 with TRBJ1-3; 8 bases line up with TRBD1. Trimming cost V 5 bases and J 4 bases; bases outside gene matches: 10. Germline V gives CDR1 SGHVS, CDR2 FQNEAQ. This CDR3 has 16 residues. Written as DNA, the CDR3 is TGTGCCAGCAGCACTAGGCGGACAGGGCTCGGAAACACCATATATTTT. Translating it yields CASSTRRTGLGNTIYF.

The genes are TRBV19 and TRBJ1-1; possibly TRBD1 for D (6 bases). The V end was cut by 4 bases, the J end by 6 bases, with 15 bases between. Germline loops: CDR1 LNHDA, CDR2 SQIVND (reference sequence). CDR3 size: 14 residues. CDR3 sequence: CASSRKGGEAEAFF. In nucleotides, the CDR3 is TGTGCCAGTAGTAGGAAAGGGGGAGAGGCTGAAGCTTTCTTT.